One sample yielded the 19 T cell receptor beta chains listed below, sequenced in a study of T cells in Graves' hyperthyroidism and ophthalmopathy. Template material for amplifying TCR beta CDR3 regions consisted of RNA transcripts. HTBI primers drove first-round RT-PCR of the TCR CDR3. Using its own MiXCR run on the multiplex PCR reads, TCRdb lists one record per CDR3 protein. The sample carries around 600,000 distinct CDR3 sequences, just under 45% recorded once. The sequenced material came from peripheral blood or thyroid tissue (not recorded which). All receptors derive from an adult man with Graves' disease, either hyperthyroidism or ophthalmopathy (not recorded which).

The CDR3 bases are TGTGCCAGCAGTTACCTTGACAGGGGAGGGGGGAGTCAGCCCCAGCATTTT. This encodes CASSYLDRGGGSQPQHF. The chain is built from TRBV6-5 and TRBJ1-5, with 8 bases lining up with TRBD1. This CDR3 spans 17 amino acids. V was clipped by 2 bases and J by 6 bases; unmatched bases: 12. The germline gives CDR1 MNHEY, CDR2 SVGAGI.

This clonotype was found a few times. This sequence joins TRBV5-1 and TRBJ2-7, with D perhaps matching TRBD1 or TRBD2 (5 bases each). V was trimmed by 0 bases and J by 2 bases, leaving 15 bases between them. Germline V gives CDR1 SGHRS, CDR2 YFSETQ. The CDR3 covers 16 residues. The CDR3 loop is CASSLGLRDGTYEQYF. CDR3 in DNA: TGCGCCAGCAGCTTGGGCCTTAGGGACGGGACCTACGAGCAGTACTTC. The variable domain in full, completed from reference TRBV5-1 and TRBJ2-7, reads KAGVTQTPRYLIKTRGQQVTLSCSPISGHRSVSWYQQTPGQGLQFLFEYFSETQRNKGNFPGRFSGRQFSNSRSEMNVSTLELGDSALYLCASSLGLRDGTYEQYFGPGTRLTVT.

This clonotype has more than one count but fewer than ten. The rearrangement joins TRBV7-9 to TRBJ1-2; the D is unclear. The V end lost 0 bases, the J end lost 7 bases, and 15 bases lay between the germline ends. Per the germline V gene, CDR1 is SEHNR and CDR2 is FQNEAQ (reference sequence). This CDR3 contains 15 residues. The CDR3 spells CASSLARPPHPGYTF. The CDR3 coding sequence is TGTGCCAGCAGCTTAGCGAGACCGCCCCATCCTGGCTACACCTTC.

Ten or more counts support this clonotype. The gene calls are TRBV7-8 and TRBJ2-7, with 7 nucleotides matching TRBD1. Unmatched junction bases numbered 11, after V lost 6 bases and J lost 6 bases. This CDR3 comprises 14 residues. Germline-derived CDR1 and CDR2 are SGHVS and FQNEAQ. The CDR3 is CASSPGQVHVEQYF. The CDR3 DNA follows: TGTGCCAGCAGTCCTGGACAGGTTCATGTCGAGCAGTACTTC.

In its sample, this clonotype was seen many times. The gene calls are TRBV7-6 and TRBJ2-7; TRBD2 agrees at 10 bases. Germline loops: CDR1 SGHVS, CDR2 FNYEAQ. CDR3 size: 16 residues. The trim removed 1 base at V and 6 bases at J, leaving 9 bases unmatched. The CDR3 reads CASSLGGAGGPGEQYF. Here the CDR3 DNA reads TGTGCCAGCAGCTTAGGAGGAGCGGGAGGGCCGGGCGAGCAGTACTTC.

V gene TRBV19 combines with J gene TRBJ2-1, with 12 nucleotides matching TRBD2. Germline lookup yields CDR1 LNHDA and CDR2 SQIVND (reference sequence). The CDR3 is made up of 13 amino acids. V lost 7 bases to trimming and J lost 8 bases; unmatched junction nucleotides: 3. CDR3 protein: CASKLAGGDEQFF. The CDR3, as DNA: TGTGCCAGTAAGCTAGCGGGAGGGGATGAGCAGTTCTTC. Looking up the rest from reference TRBV19 and TRBJ2-1 gives the full variable domain: DGGITQSPKYLFRKEGQNVTLSCEQNLNHDAMYWYRQDPGQGLRLIYYSQIVNDFQKGDIAEGYSVSREKKESFPLTVTSAQKNPTAFYLCASKLAGGDEQFFGPGTRLTVL.

The chain joins TRBV15 to TRBJ2-7; 7 bases match TRBD1. In germline, CDR1 is LNHNV, CDR2 YYDKDF (reference sequence). This CDR3 spans 15 amino acids. The V segment lost 3 bases and the J segment 0 bases; nucleotides outside the gene matches: 5. CDR3 bases: TGTGCCACCAGCAGGGGTCGACAGGGCTCCTACGAGCAGTACTTC. This sequence encodes CATSRGRQGSYEQYF.

This clonotype was detected a few times. The V gene is TRBV12-3 or TRBV12-4, the J gene TRBJ1-2; TRBD1 aligns across 9 bases. V was clipped by 5 bases and J by 7 bases; unmatched bases: 8. There are 14 residues in the CDR3. The CDR3 DNA sequence: TGTGCCAGCAGTCACCAGACAGGGGGAGGTGGCTACACCTTC. Its protein product is CASSHQTGGGGYTF.

The chain links TRBV7-9 to TRBJ1-2, with a possible D match to TRBD1 (5 bases). CDR1 and CDR2 (germline): SEHNR, FQNEAQ (reference sequence). V dropped 11 bases and J dropped 0 bases, with 16 bases sitting between them. The CDR3 has 14 amino acids. The CDR3 here is CAWSLGRANYGYTF. DNA for the CDR3: TGTGCCTGGAGTTTAGGCAGGGCTAACTATGGCTACACCTTC.

About this clonotype: This may stem from a read error, because a much larger clone lies one nucleotide away. The chain joins TRBV9 to TRBJ2-5; no clear D. The germline gives CDR1 SGDLS, CDR2 YYNGEE. The CDR3 totals 12 residues. The CDR3 nucleotides read TGTGCCAGCAGCGACTCGGAAGAGGCCCAGTACTTC. It specifies CASSDSEEAQYF.

This clonotype was counted once. A much larger clone differs from this one at a single base, so this may be a read error. V usage is TRBV14 and J usage is TRBJ1-6; 8 bases agree with TRBD1. The CDR3 totals 14 residues. The V segment lost 2 bases and the J segment 8 bases; nucleotides outside the gene matches: 2. CDR1 is SGHDN, CDR2 FVKESK, per germline. The CDR3 is CASSQIRGHSPLHF. DNA for the CDR3: TGTGCCAGCAGCCAAATCAGGGGGCATTCACCCCTCCACTTT.

This clonotype was counted ten times or more. The rearrangement uses TRBV7-9 and TRBJ2-7; the match to TRBD1 covers 7 bases. CDR1 is SEHNR and CDR2 is FQNEAQ in the germline V gene (reference sequence). This CDR3 comprises 16 residues. V lost 0 bases, J lost 7 bases, and 12 bases stayed unmatched. CDR3 in amino acids: CASSLAAQRQGQEQYF. The DNA of the CDR3 is TGTGCCAGCAGCTTAGCGGCCCAGCGACAGGGTCAGGAGCAGTACTTC.

CDR3 region: CSAIHRINTEAFF. CDR3 DNA sequence: TGCAGTGCTATTCACAGGATAAACACTGAAGCTTTCTTT. The chain is built from TRBV20-1 and TRBJ1-1; D might be TRBD1 (5 bases). The CDR3 covers 13 residues. The V end lost 4 bases, the J end lost 2 bases, and 11 bases lay between the germline ends. CDR1 is DFQATT and CDR2 is SNEGSKA in the germline V gene (reference sequence).

There are many counts of this clonotype. The chain carries TRBV24-1 and TRBJ2-7, with D possibly TRBD1 on 6 matching bases. This CDR3 has 15 residues. CDR1 KGHDR and CDR2 SFDVKD come from the germline V gene. V was clipped by 4 bases and J by 2 bases, with 14 bases between them. The chain's CDR3 is CATSDSRTVPYEQYF. In DNA, the CDR3 is TGTGCCACCAGTGACTCAAGGACAGTACCCTACGAGCAGTACTTC.

This clonotype has a count of ten or more. V is TRBV7-9 and J is TRBJ1-3; no reliable D call. There are 14 residues in the CDR3. The V gene's germline CDR1 is SEHNR and CDR2 FQNEAQ (reference sequence). V was trimmed by 5 bases and J by 3 bases, leaving 11 bases between them. The DNA for the CDR3 is TGTGCCAGCAGCGCCTCATTCCGTGGAAACACCATATATTTT. Amino acid sequence: CASSASFRGNTIYF.

This clonotype was detected a few times. The V call is TRBV20-1, the J call TRBJ2-5; D is unclear. Germline V CDR1 and CDR2: DFQATT, SNEGSKA (reference sequence). V gave up 7 bases and J gave up 4 bases, with 16 bases separating them. This CDR3 has 13 residues. The DNA for the CDR3 is TGCAGTGGAGTGAGTGATTCCTCAGAGACCCAGTACTTC. It is translated as CSGVSDSSETQYF.

This clonotype was detected only a few times. This chain links TRBV9 with TRBJ1-1; D unresolved. The V gene lost 0 bases and the J gene lost 2 bases, with 8 bases spanning the gap. CDR3 length equals 14 residues. Germline V gene sequence: CDR1 SGDLS, CDR2 YYNGEE. The DNA of the CDR3 is TGTGCCAGCAGCGTAGAGTTGGACAACACTGAAGCTTTCTTT. It translates to CASSVELDNTEAFF.

This clonotype was seen a single time. The chain carries TRBV15 and TRBJ1-5; TRBD1 might be the D (5 bases). The CDR3 runs 13 residues. Germline V lookup: CDR1 LNHNV, CDR2 YYDKDF (reference sequence). Trimming cost V 9 bases and J 2 bases, with 11 bases left between them. For the CDR3, the DNA is TGTGCCACTCTAGCGGGGGGCAATCAGCCCCAGCATTTT. Its protein product is CATLAGGNQPQHF. Complete variable domain (other parts from reference TRBV15 and TRBJ1-5): DAMVIQNPRYQVTQFGKPVTLSCSQTLNHNVMYWYQQKSSQAPKLLFHYYDKDFNNEADTPDNFQSRRPNTSFCFLDIRSPGLGDTAMYLCATLAGGNQPQHFGDGTRLSIL.

V usage is TRBV29-1 and J usage is TRBJ1-3; TRBD1 aligns across 7 bases. The V segment lost 8 bases and the J segment 3 bases; nucleotides outside the gene matches: 4. CDR1 and CDR2 (germline): SQVTM, ANQGSEA. CDR3 length: 12 residues. In nucleotides, the CDR3 is TGCAGCCCGACAGGGTTTGGAAACACCATATATTTT. It is translated as CSPTGFGNTIYF.